Given below is one T cell receptor (beta chain) in context. Its specific antigen is unknown. The record has no base qualities; no much larger clone is one base away. The CDR3 goes from the cysteine to the phenylalanine over 16 residues. The CDR3 DNA has 48 bases and is translated from base 1. Cut back by 5 bases and 0 bases, the V and J ends lie 14 bases apart. CDR1 and CDR2 are drawn from the germline V gene (reference sequence): LNHDA, SQIVND. This sample is part of a study of blood T cell repertoires in COVID-19 (dated by TCRdb to the early 2020s). Turning to the overall study: Samples covering the acute and convalescent phases of COVID-19 were provided by collaborators in the United States, Italy and Spain. Samples came from the ongoing ImmuneRACE study (first 160 participants) plus 1,254 subjects from 6 global collaborators. The material from the prospective study consisted of cDNA or gDNA derived from T cells, B-cell-depleted T cells, or PBMCs. A freely available public database, intended as a resource for researchers studying the immune response to SARS-CoV-2, is where the repertoires were released. The dataset comprised deeply sampled blood TCRbeta repertoires from subjects exposed to, actively infected with, or recovered from COVID-19. Where available, HLA class I and class II types were obtained from metadata supplied by the sample provider rather than from assay-based typing. A de-identified subject ID, COVID-19 status, age in years and sex were almost always included in the sample metadata.

The investigation overall reported the following: Clinical and demographic metadata were provided uncurated, with the amount varying by source and participant.

The immunoSEQ Assay, a bias-controlled multiplex PCR, was used to amplify TCRbeta CDR3 regions from genomic DNA. In the paper's pipeline: The number of nucleated cells in each sample was estimated from the amplification of reference gene primers within the assay. To quantify the absolute abundance of each unique TCRbeta CDR3 rearrangement, sequence reads were collapsed and filtered. For each sample, productive Simpson clonality was calculated by taking the square root of Simpson's diversity index across productive rearrangements. TCRdb mirrors the immuneACCESS table, restricted to in-frame sequences. Some clones are absent from its copies; in checked studies, under half trace to an unresolved V gene, and the reason for the others is unknown. The DNA gave D and trimming, while V, J and clone size come from that table. This sample lists hundreds of thousands of clones; approximately 91% were detected once. Jointly, the top ten make up 4.5% to 5.5% of the sample.

Participants in the prospective study were enrolled through a virtual design, were aged about 18 to 100 years, and lived in roughly 25 United States geographic areas. Cohort assignment in the prospective study relied on participant-reported clinical history from a screening survey and a study questionnaire. For ImmuneRACE Cohort 3, a participant was defined as recovered based on two consecutive negative NP/OP PCR tests, clearance by a healthcare professional, or resolution of symptoms. Mobile phlebotomists in the prospective study collected whole blood, serum and a nasopharyngeal or oropharyngeal swab from every participant. Prospective study participants could optionally give additional blood draws and questionnaires over a roughly two-month period. Prospective study blood samples were shipped either frozen or at room temperature before DNA extraction.

Rearrangement joined TRBV19 to TRBJ1-5; the best D guess is TRBD1, with 6 bases matching. This sequence originates from a man aged 55 to 70 who had recovered from COVID-19. Sequencing used PBMCs or T cells enriched from blood (not recorded which). The CDR3 loop reads CASSREQGYSNQPQHF. The sequenced DNA is TGTGCCAGTAGTCGCGAACAGGGCTATAGCAATCAGCCCCAGCATTTT.